This T cell receptor beta chain came from a study of Ad26.COV2.S vaccination and SARS-CoV-2 variants. The wider study: Enrollment placed the donor in the COV1001 Ad26.COV2.S trial arm.

The table came from immunoSEQ multiplex PCR; TCRdb's copy has only in-frame clones and leaves some out. The profile shows about half a million clones, roughly nine tenths of them singletons. Notes on this clone: As yet, its antigen is unknown.

Treatment meaning: around 19 received Ad26.COV2.S at low or high dose, single or two shots; 5 received placebo; per-sample allocation not given. Sampling occurred on day 63 after the first vaccine or placebo injection. The V gene end was trimmed by 6 bases and the J gene end by 6 bases; junction bases not matched to a gene: 7. Germline values: CDR1 MNHEY, CDR2 SMNVEV (reference sequence). CDR3 length: 13 amino acids. General observations from the study: Placebo recipients had lower spike-specific TCR breadth than vaccine recipients. The TCR breadth and depth analyses may have understated or missed part of the total T cell responses.

The chain couples TRBV27 to TRBJ2-7; 8 bases agree with TRBD1. The sample was peripheral blood, taken in a trial of Ad26.COV2.S vaccine versus placebo. The receptor comes from a person between 18 and 65 years old who received the Ad26.COV2.S COVID-19 vaccine or a placebo. The CDR3 DNA reads as TGTGCCAGCAGCATCCGGACAGGGCTCGAGCAGTACTTC. This gives the protein CASSIRTGLEQYF.